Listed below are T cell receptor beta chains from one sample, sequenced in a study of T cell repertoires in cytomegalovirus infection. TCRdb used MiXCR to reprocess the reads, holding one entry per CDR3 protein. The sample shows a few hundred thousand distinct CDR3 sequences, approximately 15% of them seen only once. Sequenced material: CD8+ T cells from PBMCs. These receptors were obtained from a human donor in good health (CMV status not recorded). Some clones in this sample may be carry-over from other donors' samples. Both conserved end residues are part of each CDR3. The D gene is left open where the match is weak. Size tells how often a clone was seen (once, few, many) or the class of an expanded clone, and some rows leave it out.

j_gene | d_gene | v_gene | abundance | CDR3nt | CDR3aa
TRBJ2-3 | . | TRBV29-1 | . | TGCAGCGTTGAAACGGACAGTTTGAGGGATACGCAGTATTTT | CSVETDSLRDTQYF
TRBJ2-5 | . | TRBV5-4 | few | TGTGCCAGCAGCTTTGTTAGTGAAGAGACCCAGTACTTC | CASSFVSEETQYF
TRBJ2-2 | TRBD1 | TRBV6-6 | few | TGTGCCAGCAGTTACTCGCCAGGGGGCTACACCGGGGAGCTGTTTTTT | CASSYSPGGYTGELFF
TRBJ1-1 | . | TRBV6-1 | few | TGTGCCAGCGCTAGGGGAAACACTGAAGCTTTCTTT | CASARGNTEAFF
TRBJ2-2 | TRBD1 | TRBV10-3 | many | TGTGCCATCAGTGACCGGGACAGAGTTAACACCGGGGAGCTGTTTTTT | CAISDRDRVNTGELFF
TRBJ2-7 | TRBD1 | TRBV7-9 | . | TGTGCCAGCAGCTCTGGGGCAGGGGGCTGGGAGCAGTACTTC | CASSSGAGGWEQYF
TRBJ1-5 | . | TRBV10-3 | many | TGTGCCATCAGTGACAGGGGCAGCAATCAGCCCCAGCATTTT | CAISDRGSNQPQHF
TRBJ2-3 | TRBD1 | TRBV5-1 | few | TGCGCCAGCAGCTTGGGGACAGGGCTATACACAGATACGCAGTATTTT | CASSLGTGLYTDTQYF
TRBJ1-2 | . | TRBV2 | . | TGTGCCAGCAGTGATGTGGTGTTCGGTTATTATGGCTACACCTTC | CASSDVVFGYYGYTF
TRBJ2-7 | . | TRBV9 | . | TGTGCCAGCAGCGTAGGTCGGATGAGCTACGAGCAGTACTTC | CASSVGRMSYEQYF
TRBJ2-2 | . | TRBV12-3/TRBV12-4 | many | TGTGCCAGCAGTTTAATAGGGCCCGGGGAGCTGTTTTTT | CASSLIGPGELFF
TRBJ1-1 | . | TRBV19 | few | TGTGCCAGTAGTATATTAAGCACAGACGAAGCTTTCTTT | CASSILSTDEAFF
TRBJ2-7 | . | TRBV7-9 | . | TGTGCCAGCAGCTCCCCACAGGGTCCAAAAACCTACGAGCAGTACTTC | CASSSPQGPKTYEQYF
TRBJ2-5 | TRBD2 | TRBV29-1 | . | TGCAGCGTTGAATTAACGAAGCGGGGCCAAGAGACCCAGTACTTC | CSVELTKRGQETQYF
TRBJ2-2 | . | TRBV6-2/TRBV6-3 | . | TGTGCCAGCAAATTCCCGGGCACCGGGGAGCTGTTTTTT | CASKFPGTGELFF
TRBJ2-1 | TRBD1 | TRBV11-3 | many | TGTGCCAGCAGCCCCCGTCCCGGGACAGTGAACAATGAGCAGTTCTTC | CASSPRPGTVNNEQFF
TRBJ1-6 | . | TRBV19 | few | TGTGCCAGTGGACTCAGCAGGAATTCACCCCTCCACTTT | CASGLSRNSPLHF
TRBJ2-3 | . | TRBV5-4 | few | TGTGCCAGCAGCTTGGGGCCGGCGGCTAGCACAGATACGCAGTATTTT | CASSLGPAASTDTQYF
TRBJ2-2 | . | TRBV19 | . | TGTGCCAGTAGCCGGACTTTGGGAAACACCGGGGAGCTGTTTTTT | CASSRTLGNTGELFF
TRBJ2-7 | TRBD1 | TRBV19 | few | TGTGCCAGTAGTATCTCACAGGGGGCCTTCTACGAGCAGTACTTC | CASSISQGAFYEQYF
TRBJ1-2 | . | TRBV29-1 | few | TGCAGCGTTGATCGGGGGGCAAAAGATGGCTACACCTTC | CSVDRGAKDGYTF
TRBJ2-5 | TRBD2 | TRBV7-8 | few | TGTGCCAGCAGCCTAGGGCGCGGACTGACTAGCGGGGGGCGGGAGACCCAGTACTTC | CASSLGRGLTSGGRETQYF
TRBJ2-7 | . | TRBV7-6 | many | TGTGCCAGCAGTGTCAGAAGGGGGGACTCCTACGAGCAGTACTTC | CASSVRRGDSYEQYF
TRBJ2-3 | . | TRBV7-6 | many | TGTGCCAGCAGCCTTGCGGGGGCGGCTCAAGATACGCAGTATTTT | CASSLAGAAQDTQYF
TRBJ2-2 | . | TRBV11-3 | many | TGTGCCAGCAGCTTGCGGAGCACTAACACCGGGGAGCTGTTTTTT | CASSLRSTNTGELFF
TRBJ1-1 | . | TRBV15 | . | TGTGCCACCAGCAGGTCCCATTCGGTCTTGAAGACTGAAGCTTTCTTT | CATSRSHSVLKTEAFF
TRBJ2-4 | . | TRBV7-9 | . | TGTGCCAGCAGCACCCGACAGGCGAACATTCAGTACTTC | CASSTRQANIQYF
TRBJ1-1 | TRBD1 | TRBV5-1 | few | TGCGCCAGCAGCGAGGGACAGGCCGCGAACACTGAAGCTTTCTTT | CASSEGQAANTEAFF
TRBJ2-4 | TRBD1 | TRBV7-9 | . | TGTGCCAGCAGCTCAAGGACAGGAGAGAGGGACATTCAGTACTTC | CASSSRTGERDIQYF
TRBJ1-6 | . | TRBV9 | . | TGTGCCAGCAGCGGCGAAGGGGCAGGGGATTATTCACCCCTCCACTTT | CASSGEGAGDYSPLHF
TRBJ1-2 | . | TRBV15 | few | TGTGCCACCAGCAGGGTTGGCTCGGACCCCACTAACTATGGCTACACCTTC | CATSRVGSDPTNYGYTF
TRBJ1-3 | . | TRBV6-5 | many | TGTGCCAGCAGTTACTCGGGACAAAGCTCTGGAAACACCATATATTTT | CASSYSGQSSGNTIYF
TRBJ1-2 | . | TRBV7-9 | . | TGTGCCAGCAGCTTAGGTCCAGTAAATGGCTACACCTTC | CASSLGPVNGYTF
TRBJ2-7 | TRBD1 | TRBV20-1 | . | TGCAGTGCTAGAGATGACAGGGGATACTACGAGCAGTACTTC | CSARDDRGYYEQYF
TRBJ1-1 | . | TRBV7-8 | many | TGTGCCAGCAGCTTAGAGTTCACCTGGGCTGAAGCTTTCTTT | CASSLEFTWAEAFF
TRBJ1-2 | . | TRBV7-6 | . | TGTGCCAGCAGCTTAGCTCTGGGATCCTACTATGGCTACACCTTC | CASSLALGSYYGYTF
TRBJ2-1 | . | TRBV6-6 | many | TGTGCCAGCAGTTACTCAACCCTAGCGAAGAGTGACAATGAGCAGTTCTTC | CASSYSTLAKSDNEQFF